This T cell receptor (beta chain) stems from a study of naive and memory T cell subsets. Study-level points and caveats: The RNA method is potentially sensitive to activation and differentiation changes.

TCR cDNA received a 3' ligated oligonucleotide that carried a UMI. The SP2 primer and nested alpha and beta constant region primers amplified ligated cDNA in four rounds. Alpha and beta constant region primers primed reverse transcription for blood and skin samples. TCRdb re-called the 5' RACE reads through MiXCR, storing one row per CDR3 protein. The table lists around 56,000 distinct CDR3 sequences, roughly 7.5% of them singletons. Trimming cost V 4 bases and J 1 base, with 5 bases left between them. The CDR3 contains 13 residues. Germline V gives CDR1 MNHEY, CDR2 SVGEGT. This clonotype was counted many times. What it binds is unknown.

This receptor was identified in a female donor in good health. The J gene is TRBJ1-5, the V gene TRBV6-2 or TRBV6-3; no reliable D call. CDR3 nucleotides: TGTGCCAGCAGTTTTCCGAGCAATCAGCCCCAGCATTTT. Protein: CASSFPSNQPQHF.